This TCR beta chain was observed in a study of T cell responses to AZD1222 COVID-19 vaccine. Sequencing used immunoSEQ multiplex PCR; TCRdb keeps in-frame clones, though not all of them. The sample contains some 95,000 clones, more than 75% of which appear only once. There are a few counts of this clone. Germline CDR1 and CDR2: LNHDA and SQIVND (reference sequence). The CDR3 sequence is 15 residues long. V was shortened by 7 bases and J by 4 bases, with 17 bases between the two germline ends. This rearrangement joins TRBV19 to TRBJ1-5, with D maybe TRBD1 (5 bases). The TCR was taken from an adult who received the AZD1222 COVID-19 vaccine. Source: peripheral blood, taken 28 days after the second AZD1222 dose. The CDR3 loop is CASTPPSGGNQPQHF. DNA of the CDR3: TGTGCCAGTACCCCACCATCGGGGGGAAATCAGCCCCAGCATTTT.